The rows below give T cell receptor beta chains drawn from one sample of a study of T cell responses to AZD1222 COVID-19 vaccine. Sequencing used immunoSEQ multiplex PCR; TCRdb keeps in-frame clones, though not all of them. The table has 150,000 to 200,000 clones, more than 85% seen once; the top ten hold approximately 3.9%. The sample consisted of peripheral blood, taken on day 0 of AZD1222 vaccination. The receptors derive from an adult in good health. Each CDR3 is given with its conserved first and last residue. D genes are given only for firm matches. Expanded clones get a size class; other rows say once, few or many, or leave the size out.

TRBV5-1	TRBJ1-1	.	TRBD1	TGCGCCAGCAGCTACCAAACAGGGGTACGCACTGAAGCTTTCTTT	CASSYQTGVRTEAFF
TRBV7-9	TRBJ1-4	.	.	TGTGCCAGCAGCTTAGACAGCCTGGGTGAAAAACTGTTTTTT	CASSLDSLGEKLFF
TRBV6-5	TRBJ1-5	.	TRBD1	TGTGCCAGCCCCCCAGGGGGTGAGGCGCAGCCCCAGCATTTT	CASPPGGEAQPQHF
TRBV18	TRBJ2-7	.	.	TGTGCCAGCTCTCCTACCCCTCTGAGCTACGAGCAGTACTTC	CASSPTPLSYEQYF
TRBV9	TRBJ1-1	.	TRBD1	TGTGCCAGCAGCGTAGGGGACAGCCCAGTCTATAACACTGAAGCTTTCTTT	CASSVGDSPVYNTEAFF
TRBV9	TRBJ2-2	.	TRBD1	TGTGCCAGCAGCGGACTCCAGGGGGCGCACGACGGGGAGCTGTTTTTT	CASSGLQGAHDGELFF
TRBV5-1	TRBJ1-2	.	.	TGCGCCAGCAGCTTGGGACTGGAGGGAATGGGAGGCTACACCTTC	CASSLGLEGMGGYTF
TRBV6-5	TRBJ1-5	.	TRBD1	TGTGCCAGCACCGGGACAGTAAGTCAGCCCCAGCATTTT	CASTGTVSQPQHF
TRBV6-4	TRBJ2-1	once	TRBD2	TGTGGCGGGAGTTGCTACTCCTACAATGAGCAGTTCTTC	CGGSCYSYNEQFF
TRBV2	TRBJ1-1	.	TRBD1	TGTGCCAGCAGTGCGCTAGGGACAGGCCCCCGCGGCACTGAAGCTTTCTTT	CASSALGTGPRGTEAFF
TRBV7-6	TRBJ2-5	.	.	TGTGCCAGCAGCTTAAGTAGGCTAGCCGGCAAAGAGACCCAGTACTTC	CASSLSRLAGKETQYF
TRBV2	TRBJ1-6	.	TRBD1	TGTGCCAGCGGGACAGGGAATTCACCCCTCCACTTT	CASGTGNSPLHF
TRBV6-5	TRBJ2-5	.	.	TGTGCCAGCCGGGCCTCAGGCGGGGAGACCCAGTACTTC	CASRASGGETQYF
TRBV6-5	TRBJ1-2	.	.	TGTGCCAGCAGTTACTCGGAGGTCGGAGGTAACTATGGCTACACCTTC	CASSYSEVGGNYGYTF
TRBV5-1	TRBJ2-2	few	TRBD1	TGCGCCAGCAGCGTGGGACAGCGGAACACCGGGGAGCTGTTTTTT	CASSVGQRNTGELFF
TRBV10-1	TRBJ2-3	once	.	TGCGCCAGCAGCGATCCTCTTCGCCAAGTATCCACAGATACGCAGTATTTT	CASSDPLRQVSTDTQYF
TRBV10-1	TRBJ2-1	.	TRBD1	TGCGCCAGCTCGCAGGGGGGACAGGGGGGAGGTGAGCAGTTCTTC	CASSQGGQGGGEQFF
TRBV6-5	TRBJ1-6	once	.	TGTGCCAGCAGTTACTCGAGAGGGGTCAGTTCACCCCTCCACTTT	CASSYSRGVSSPLHF
TRBV5-6	TRBJ1-1	.	.	TGTGCCAGCAGCTCGTCCTCGTTTGAAGCTTTCTTT	CASSSSSFEAFF
TRBV27	TRBJ2-2	.	TRBD1	TGTGCCAGCAGTCCAATCCCGCCTACAGGGGGCAGGACCGGGGAGCTGTTTTTT	CASSPIPPTGGRTGELFF
TRBV15	TRBJ1-5	once	.	TGTGCCACCAGCAGAGATGGGCAGAATAGCAATCAGCCCCAGCATTTT	CATSRDGQNSNQPQHF
TRBV27	TRBJ1-1	.	.	TGTGCCAGCAGTTTGGGGCTGGTGAACACTGAAGCTTTCTTT	CASSLGLVNTEAFF
TRBV13	TRBJ1-6	.	.	TGTGCCAGCAGCATAATATCAGTGGGTAATTCACCCCTCCACTTT	CASSIISVGNSPLHF
TRBV25-1	TRBJ1-2	.	.	TGTGCCAGCAGTGAACCCAACAGGAATAACTATGGCTACACCTTC	CASSEPNRNNYGYTF
TRBV4-2	TRBJ1-1	.	TRBD1	TGTGCCAGCAGCCAAGTCGACAGGGGCCGGTCTAACACTGAAGCTTTCTTT	CASSQVDRGRSNTEAFF
TRBV7-8	TRBJ2-7	once	.	TGTGCCAGCAGCTTAGGTCCCCCCGCTAACTACGAGCAGTACTTC	CASSLGPPANYEQYF
TRBV19	TRBJ1-2	.	TRBD1	TGTGCCAGTAGTGTACAGGGGTATGGCTACACCTTC	CASSVQGYGYTF
TRBV6-5	TRBJ2-7	.	.	TGTGCCAGCACTTGGGCCTACGAGCAGTACTTC	CASTWAYEQYF
TRBV6-5	TRBJ2-3	once	TRBD1	TGTGCCAGCAGCGGAGACAGGGGCACAGATACGCAGTATTTT	CASSGDRGTDTQYF
TRBV5-5	TRBJ2-7	.	TRBD2	TGTGCCAGCAGCGTTACCGGGACTAGCGGGTCTCAGCAGTACTTC	CASSVTGTSGSQQYF
TRBV25-1	TRBJ1-1	.	TRBD1	TGTGCCAGCAGTCCCCAGGGGGCTGAAGCTTTCTTT	CASSPQGAEAFF
TRBV19	TRBJ1-2	.	.	TGTGCCAGTACGTTAGGAAGCTATGGCTACACCTTC	CASTLGSYGYTF
TRBV6-5	TRBJ1-4	.	.	TGTGCCAGCAGTTACCGGCAGAGGCGTGAAAAACTGTTTTTT	CASSYRQRREKLFF
TRBV4-2	TRBJ2-1	.	TRBD2	TGTGCCAGCAGCCAAGAGGGCGGGAGCTCCTACAATGAGCAGTTCTTC	CASSQEGGSSYNEQFF
TRBV10-3	TRBJ2-3	.	.	TGTGCCATCAAAGGAGCCTTTAGCACAGATACGCAGTATTTT	CAIKGAFSTDTQYF
TRBV27	TRBJ2-7	.	TRBD1	TGTGCCAGCAGTTTAGGACAGGGCACCTACGAGCAGTACTTC	CASSLGQGTYEQYF
TRBV5-1	TRBJ2-2	once	TRBD1	TGCGCCAGCAGCTTCGACAGGGGTGGCACCGGGGAGCTGTTTTTT	CASSFDRGGTGELFF
TRBV2	TRBJ2-3	once	TRBD2	TGTGCCAGCAGTGTTAGCGGGAGGACAGATACGCAGTATTTT	CASSVSGRTDTQYF
TRBV10-2	TRBJ1-5	.	TRBD1	TGCGCCAGCAGAGGGGGCAACAATCAGCCCCAGCATTTT	CASRGGNNQPQHF
TRBV27	TRBJ1-1	.	.	TGTGCCAGCAGTTTTTCTGGGGGTGAAGCTTTCTTT	CASSFSGGEAFF
TRBV18	TRBJ1-3	.	.	TGTGCCAGCACCGGGTCCCCCTCTGGAAACACCATATATTTT	CASTGSPSGNTIYF
TRBV5-1	TRBJ2-3	.	.	TGCGCCAGCAGCTTGCAAGGGAGCACAGATACGCAGTATTTT	CASSLQGSTDTQYF
TRBV19	TRBJ1-1	.	TRBD1	TGTGCCAGTAGGACAGGGGGCAGGGCTGAAGCTTTCTTT	CASRTGGRAEAFF
TRBV6-5	TRBJ1-1	.	.	TGTGCCAGCACTAGTTTGGGTATGAACACTGAAGCTTTCTTT	CASTSLGMNTEAFF
TRBV12-3/TRBV12-4	TRBJ1-3	once	.	TGTGCCAGCAGTTACGTGGGAAACACCATATATTTT	CASSYVGNTIYF
TRBV5-6	TRBJ1-5	once	TRBD1	TGTGCCAGCAGCGCCACGGACAGGTTCAATCAGCCCCAGCATTTT	CASSATDRFNQPQHF
TRBV28	TRBJ1-2	.	.	TGTGCCACCCTCGGAGGGGCCCGTGGCTACACCTTC	CATLGGARGYTF